These 19 T cell receptor beta chains were all obtained from the same sample, sequenced in a study of Graves' ophthalmopathy and Graves' hyperthyroidism. Amplifying from RNA transcripts, the study obtained TCR beta CDR3 regions. RT-PCR was first run with HTBI primers, then multiplex PCR in a second round. A single record per CDR3 protein comes from TCRdb applying MiXCR to the multiplex PCR reads. The table has about 1.1 million distinct CDR3 sequences, 35% to 45% seen once; the top ten hold 8.5% to 14%. Specimen: peripheral blood or thyroid tissue (not recorded which). The receptor set was obtained from an adult man with Graves' hyperthyroidism.

Ten or more counts support this clonotype. V is TRBV20-1 and J is TRBJ1-5; D may be TRBD1 (6 bases). CDR1 DFQATT and CDR2 SNEGSKA come from the germline V gene (reference sequence). There are 14 residues in the CDR3. The V end lost 1 base, the J end lost 2 bases, and 9 bases lay between the germline ends. Here the CDR3 DNA reads TGCAGTGCTAGAGTCGGGGGGCGCAATCAGCCCCAGCATTTT. This codes for CSARVGGRNQPQHF.

Ten or more counts support this clonotype. The gene calls are TRBV20-1 and TRBJ2-7, with TRBD1 matching over 7 bases. The germline V gene has CDR1 DFQATT and CDR2 SNEGSKA (reference sequence). Germline trimming cut 1 base from V and 0 bases from J; bases unmatched to any gene: 3. CDR3 length equals 14 residues. The CDR3 loop reads CSARATGTSYEQYF. CDR3 nucleotides: TGCAGTGCTAGAGCGACAGGGACCTCCTACGAGCAGTACTTC.

This clonotype was picked up many times. The chain carries TRBV7-2 and TRBJ1-1; maybe TRBD1 (6 bases). Between the trimmed V and J ends, which lost 5 bases and 1 base, there was a span of 14 bases. The CDR3 loop spans 15 amino acids. Germline V gives CDR1 SGHTA, CDR2 FQGNSA. In DNA, the CDR3 is TGTGCCAGCAGCGTACAGGGTGGGGGGAACACTGAAGCTTTCTTT. Protein product: CASSVQGGGNTEAFF.

This clonotype has only a few counts. The chain couples TRBV6-5 to TRBJ1-2, with TRBD1 identical over 7 bases. The length of the CDR3 is 14 residues. Germline V lookup: CDR1 MNHEY, CDR2 SVGAGI. V lost 4 bases and J lost 8; bases outside the gene matches: 10. CDR3 DNA sequence: TGTGCCAGCAGTTTTATTCGACAGGGCGGAGGCTACACCTTC. Translated: CASSFIRQGGGYTF.

This clonotype was found many times. This chain links TRBV7-6 with TRBJ2-5, with D perhaps TRBD2 (6 bases). V lost 3 bases, J lost 1 base, and 18 bases lay in between. The CDR3 has 17 amino acids. CDR1 and CDR2 from the germline V gene are SGHVS and FNYEAQ. The CDR3 DNA reads TGTGCCAGCAGCTTGAGGGGTAGCGGTCCTTTCCAAGAGACCCAGTACTTC. This sequence encodes CASSLRGSGPFQETQYF. The full variable domain, its missing parts supplied by reference TRBV7-6 and TRBJ2-5, is GAGVSQSPRYKVTKRGQDVALRCDPISGHVSLYWYRQALGQGPEFLTYFNYEAQQDKSGLPNDRFSAERPEGSISTLTIQRTEQRDSAMYRCASSLRGSGPFQETQYFGPGTRLLVL.

This clonotype was seen ten or more times. V gene TRBV10-1 combines with J gene TRBJ1-4, with a possible D match to TRBD1 (5 bases). From germline, CDR1 is WNHNN and CDR2 SYGVQD (reference sequence). The ends were cut back, 0 bases at V and 3 bases at J, with 11 bases in the middle. CDR3 length: 16 amino acids. The CDR3, as DNA: TGCGCCAGCAGTGAGTCGACCGGGGGTCCTAATGAAAAACTGTTTTTT. This encodes CASSESTGGPNEKLFF.

This clonotype was recorded many times. V and J are TRBV7-2 and TRBJ2-7, with D possibly matching TRBD2 (6 bases). This CDR3 is built from 14 residues. V dropped 5 bases and J dropped 6 bases, with 17 bases sitting between them. The germline V gene encodes CDR1 SGHTA and CDR2 FQGNSA. CDR3 loop: CASSQPFRGGEQYF. CDR3 nucleotides: TGTGCCAGCAGCCAGCCCTTTAGGGGAGGCGAGCAGTACTTC.

This clonotype was recorded at least ten times. The gene calls are TRBV7-9 and TRBJ2-7; no reliable D call. Germline V gene sequence: CDR1 SEHNR, CDR2 FQNEAQ (reference sequence). CDR3 length: 15 amino acids. V was cut by 8 bases and J by 3 bases, with 20 bases left in between. The CDR3 region is CASSPRLMKSYEQYF. CDR3 in DNA: TGTGCCAGCTCCCCTCGTCTTATGAAAAGCTACGAGCAGTACTTC.

This clonotype is a singleton in its sample. This rearrangement joins TRBV7-2 to TRBJ1-4; 10 nucleotides align to TRBD1. The CDR3 covers 16 residues. With 6 bases clipped from V and 4 bases from J, the junction kept 8 bases outside the gene matches. The germline V gene has CDR1 SGHTA and CDR2 FQGNSA. The CDR3 DNA follows: TGTGCCAGCAGGTCTGGGACAGGGGAAGGTAATGAAAAACTGTTTTTT. Protein sequence: CASRSGTGEGNEKLFF.

This chain links TRBV29-1 with TRBJ1-2; TRBD1 might be the D (5 bases). The germline gives CDR1 SQVTM, CDR2 ANQGSEA. Trimming left V 0 bases short and J 10 bases short, with 18 bases between. This CDR3 is 14 amino acids long. CDR3 DNA: TGCAGCGTTGAAGATCGGGGCAGGACTCCGTACTACACCTTC. As protein: CSVEDRGRTPYYTF.

Concerning this clonotype: With a much larger clone just one base away, this may be a read error. The J gene is TRBJ1-3, the V gene TRBV7-6, with D tentatively TRBD1 (5 bases). Germline V CDR1 and CDR2: SGHVS, FNYEAQ. The CDR3 consists of 13 residues. CDR3 DNA sequence: TGTGCCAGCAGCTCGGGACCTGGAGACACCATATATTTT. It encodes CASSSGPGDTIYF.

V and J are TRBV10-3 and TRBJ1-5; tentatively, D is TRBD1 (5 bases). Germline V lookup: CDR1 ENHRY, CDR2 SYGVKD. The CDR3 totals 14 residues. Trimming removed 4 bases at V and 5 bases at J, with 12 bases between. The CDR3 nucleotides are TGTGCCATCAGTGCACAGGTAGGGGATCAGCCCCAGCATTTT. This encodes CAISAQVGDQPQHF.

This clonotype was picked up many times. The gene calls are TRBV10-3 and TRBJ1-5, with 8 bases identical to TRBD1. The CDR3 spans 16 residues. The germline V gene has CDR1 ENHRY and CDR2 SYGVKD. The V gene end was trimmed by 7 bases and the J gene end by 1 base; junction bases not matched to a gene: 9. In nucleotides, the CDR3 is TGTGCCATCAACGGTCTAGACAGGGGAAGCAATCAGCCCCAGCATTTT. Protein sequence: CAINGLDRGSNQPQHF.

Remarks on this clonotype: A much larger clone is a single base away; this may be a read error. The rearrangement links TRBV6-2 or TRBV6-3 to TRBJ1-2; no clear D. There are 13 residues in the CDR3. From germline, CDR1 is MNHEY and CDR2 SVGEGT. CDR3 nucleotide sequence: TGTGCCAGCAGTTACGGACGGAACTATGGCTGCACCTTC. This gives the protein CASSYGRNYGCTF.

With respect to this clonotype: One junction end does not reproduce the germline sequence, and a read error may be involved. The chain combines TRBV7-2 with TRBJ2-7; D possibly corresponds to TRBD1 (5 bases). This CDR3 has 15 amino acids. Germline lookup yields CDR1 SGHTA and CDR2 FQGNSA. The CDR3 loop is CASSADIVRSYEQYF. In nucleotides, the CDR3 is TGCGCCAGCAGCGCGGACATAGTACGATCCTACGAGCAGTACTTC.

This sequence joins TRBV10-3 and TRBJ2-7; 7 positions match TRBD1. CDR3 size: 13 residues. The V gene's germline CDR1 is ENHRY and CDR2 SYGVKD. V dropped 10 bases and J dropped 3; count of bases not matched to a gene: 9. The CDR3: CASNRDRNYEQYF. As DNA, the CDR3 is TGTGCCAGCAACCGGGACAGAAACTACGAGCAGTACTTC.

V and J are TRBV19 and TRBJ1-1; D ambiguous. This CDR3 is built from 12 residues. V gave up 6 bases and J gave up 11 bases, with 16 bases separating them. Germline assignment: CDR1 LNHDA and CDR2 SQIVND (reference sequence). CDR3 amino acids: CASRRDRLDAFF. The CDR3 region has the DNA TGTGCCAGTAGGAGAGACCGGTTGGATGCTTTCTTT.

This chain uses TRBV5-5 with TRBJ2-6; no clear D gene. There are 14 residues in the CDR3. V shed 5 bases and J shed 0 bases, with 6 bases lying between them. Germline lookup yields CDR1 SGHKS and CDR2 YYEKEE (reference sequence). The CDR3 reads CASRSSSGANVLTF. The CDR3 DNA is TGTGCCAGCAGATCTAGCTCTGGGGCCAACGTCCTGACTTTC.

To note about this clonotype: Since the CDR3 does not end with the conserved phenylalanine or tryptophan, this likely comes from a read error. This chain joins TRBV25-1 and TRBJ1-2; the D gene is possibly TRBD1 (5 bases). V dropped 6 bases and J dropped 4 bases, with 15 bases sitting between them. The CDR3 consists of 14 residues. Germline V gives CDR1 MGHDK, CDR2 SYGVNS. CDR3 region: CASSDQGGGYGYTL. The CDR3, as DNA: TGTGCCAGCAGCGACCAGGGAGGAGGCTATGGCTACACCCTC.